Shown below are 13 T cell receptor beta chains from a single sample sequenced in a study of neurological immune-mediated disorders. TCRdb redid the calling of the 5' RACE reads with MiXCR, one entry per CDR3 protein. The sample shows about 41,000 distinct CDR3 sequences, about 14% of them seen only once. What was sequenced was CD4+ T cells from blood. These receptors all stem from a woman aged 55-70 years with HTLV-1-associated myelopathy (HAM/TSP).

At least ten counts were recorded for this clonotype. The CDR3 region has the DNA TGCAGTGCTTCGGGACTGACGACTGAAGCTTTCTTT. Protein product: CSASGLTTEAFF. The rearrangement uses TRBV20-1 and TRBJ1-1, with a weak D call TRBD1 (5 bases). The CDR3 is made up of 12 amino acids. From germline, CDR1 is DFQATT and CDR2 SNEGSKA (reference sequence). V was trimmed by 5 bases and J by 5 bases, leaving 12 bases between them.

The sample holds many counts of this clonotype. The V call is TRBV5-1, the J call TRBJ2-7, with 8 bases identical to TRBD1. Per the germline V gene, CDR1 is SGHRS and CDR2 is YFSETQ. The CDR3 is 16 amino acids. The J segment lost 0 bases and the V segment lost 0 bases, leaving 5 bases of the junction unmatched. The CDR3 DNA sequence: TGCGCCAGCAGCTTGGCACGGGACAGGCGCTCCTACGAGCAGTACTTC. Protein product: CASSLARDRRSYEQYF.

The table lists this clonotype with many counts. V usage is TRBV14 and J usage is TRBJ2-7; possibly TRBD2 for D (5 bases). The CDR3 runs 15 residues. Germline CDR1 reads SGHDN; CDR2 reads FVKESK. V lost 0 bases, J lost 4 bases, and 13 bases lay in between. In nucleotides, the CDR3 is TGTGCCAGCAGCCAAGACCCTCCGGGGTCTTACGAGCAGTACTTC. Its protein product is CASSQDPPGSYEQYF.

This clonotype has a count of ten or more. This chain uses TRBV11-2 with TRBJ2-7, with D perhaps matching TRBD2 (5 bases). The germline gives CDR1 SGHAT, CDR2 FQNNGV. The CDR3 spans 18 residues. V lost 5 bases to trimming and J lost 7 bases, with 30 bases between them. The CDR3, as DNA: TGTGCCAGCAGCCCCTTCCGGCAGGTCCTACCTTCTACTAGGGAGCAGTACTTC. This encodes CASSPFRQVLPSTREQYF.

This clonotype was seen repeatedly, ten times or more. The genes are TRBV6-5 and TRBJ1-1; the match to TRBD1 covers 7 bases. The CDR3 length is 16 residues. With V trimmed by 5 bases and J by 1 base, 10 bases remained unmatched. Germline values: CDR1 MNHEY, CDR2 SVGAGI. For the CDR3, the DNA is TGTGCCAGCAGTCAGGAGAGGGGGCACGGGAACACTGAAGCTTTCTTT. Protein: CASSQERGHGNTEAFF.

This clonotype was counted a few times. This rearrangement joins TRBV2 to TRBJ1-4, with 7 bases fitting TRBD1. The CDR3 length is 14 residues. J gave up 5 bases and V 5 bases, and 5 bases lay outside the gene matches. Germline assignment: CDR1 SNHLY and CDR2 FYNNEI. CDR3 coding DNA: TGTGCCAGCAGTCCCGACAGGGAGAATGAAAAACTGTTTTTT. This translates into CASSPDRENEKLFF.

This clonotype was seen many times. The CDR3 DNA reads TGCGCCAGCAGCCGGACTAGCGGGGGCCTCACAGATACGCAGTATTTT. It yields the protein CASSRTSGGLTDTQYF. This chain joins TRBV4-1 and TRBJ2-3; 13 bases are a match to TRBD2. With 4 bases clipped from V and 2 bases from J, the junction kept 3 bases outside the gene matches. This CDR3 region has 16 residues. Germline V gives CDR1 MGHRA, CDR2 YSYEKL.

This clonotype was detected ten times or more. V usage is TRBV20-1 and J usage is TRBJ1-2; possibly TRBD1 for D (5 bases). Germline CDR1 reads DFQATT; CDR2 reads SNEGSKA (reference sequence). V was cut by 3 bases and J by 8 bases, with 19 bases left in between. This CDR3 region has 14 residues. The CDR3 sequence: CSASRGTGAGGYTF. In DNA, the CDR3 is TGCAGTGCTAGTCGGGGGACGGGCGCTGGGGGCTACACCTTC.

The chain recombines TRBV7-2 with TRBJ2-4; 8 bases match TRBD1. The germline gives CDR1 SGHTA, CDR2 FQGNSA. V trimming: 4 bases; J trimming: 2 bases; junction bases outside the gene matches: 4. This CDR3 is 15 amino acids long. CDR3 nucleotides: TGTGCCAGCAGCTACCGACAGGGGTCCAAAAACATTCAGTACTTC. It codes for CASSYRQGSKNIQYF.

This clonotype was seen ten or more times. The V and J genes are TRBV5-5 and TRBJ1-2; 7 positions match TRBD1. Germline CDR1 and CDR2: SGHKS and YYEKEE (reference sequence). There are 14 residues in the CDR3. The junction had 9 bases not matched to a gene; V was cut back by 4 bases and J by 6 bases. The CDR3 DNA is TGTGCCAGCAGCCGTGTGACAGGGCGGGATGGCTACACCTTC. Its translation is CASSRVTGRDGYTF.

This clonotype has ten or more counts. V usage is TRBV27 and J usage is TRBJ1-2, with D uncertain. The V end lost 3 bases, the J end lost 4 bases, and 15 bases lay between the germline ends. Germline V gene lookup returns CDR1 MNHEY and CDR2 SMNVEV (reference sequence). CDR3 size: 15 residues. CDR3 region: CASSFTGPGGYGYTF. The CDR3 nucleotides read TGTGCCAGCAGTTTTACCGGGCCAGGAGGCTATGGCTACACCTTC.

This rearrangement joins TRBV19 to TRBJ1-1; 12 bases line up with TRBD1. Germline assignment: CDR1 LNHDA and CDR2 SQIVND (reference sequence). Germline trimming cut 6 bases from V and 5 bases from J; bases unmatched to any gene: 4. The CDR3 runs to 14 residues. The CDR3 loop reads CASSRDRGRTEAFF. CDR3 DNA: TGTGCCAGTAGCAGGGACAGGGGGCGTACTGAAGCTTTCTTT.

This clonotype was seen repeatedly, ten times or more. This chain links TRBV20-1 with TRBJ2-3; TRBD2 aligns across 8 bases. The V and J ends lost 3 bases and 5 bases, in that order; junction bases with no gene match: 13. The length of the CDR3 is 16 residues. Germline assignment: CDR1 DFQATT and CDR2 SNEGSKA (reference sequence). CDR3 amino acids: CSASVAQWTSRDTQYF. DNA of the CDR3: TGCAGTGCTAGCGTCGCCCAATGGACTAGCCGAGATACGCAGTATTTT.